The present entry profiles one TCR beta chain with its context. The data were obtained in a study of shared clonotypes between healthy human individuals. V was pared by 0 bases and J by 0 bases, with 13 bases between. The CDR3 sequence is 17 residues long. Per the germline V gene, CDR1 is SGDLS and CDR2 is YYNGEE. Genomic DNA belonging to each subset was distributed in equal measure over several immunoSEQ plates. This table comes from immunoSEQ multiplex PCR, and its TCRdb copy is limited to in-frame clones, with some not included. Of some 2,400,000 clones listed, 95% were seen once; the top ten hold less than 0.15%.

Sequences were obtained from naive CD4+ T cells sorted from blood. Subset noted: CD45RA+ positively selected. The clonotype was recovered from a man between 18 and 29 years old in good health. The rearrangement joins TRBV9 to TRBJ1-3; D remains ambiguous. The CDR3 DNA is TGTGCCAGCAGCGTAGTGTCGGACCGGAGCTCTGGAAACACCATATATTTT. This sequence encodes CASSVVSDRSSGNTIYF.